These 15 T cell receptor beta chains were sequenced from one sample in a study of T cells in Graves' hyperthyroidism and ophthalmopathy. The source material, RNA transcripts, was used to amplify TCR beta CDR3 regions. The primer set for the first-round RT-PCR of the TCR CDR3 was HTBI. TCRdb reanalysed the multiplex PCR reads using MiXCR and keeps one entry per CDR3 protein. This sample has over 300,000 distinct CDR3 sequences, with approximately 14% found just once. Sequenced sample: blood. These receptors were collected from a woman in her sixties or seventies with Graves' hyperthyroidism.

This clonotype was recorded at least ten times. V usage is TRBV2 and J usage is TRBJ2-7; TRBD1 agrees at 9 bases. V shed 4 bases and J 3 bases; nucleotides not matched to a gene: 4. Germline V gene lookup returns CDR1 SNHLY and CDR2 FYNNEI. The length of the CDR3 is 14 residues. The CDR3 protein is CASSVTGGYYEQYF. The CDR3 nucleotides are TGTGCCAGCAGTGTCACAGGGGGCTACTACGAGCAGTACTTC.

This clonotype was detected a few times. The V call is TRBV20-1, the J call TRBJ2-7; D is unresolved. V gave up 3 bases and J gave up 6 bases, with 12 bases separating them. This CDR3 comprises 12 residues. Germline CDR1 is DFQATT and CDR2 is SNEGSKA (reference sequence). CDR3 DNA: TGCAGTGCTAGGGAAGTCCTGAGCGAGCAGTACTTC. Amino acid sequence: CSAREVLSEQYF.

The chain has TRBV27 and TRBJ2-3; D might be TRBD2 (6 bases). Trimming took 3 bases from V and 3 from J, leaving 10 bases between them. CDR1 is MNHEY, CDR2 SMNVEV, per germline (reference sequence). CDR3 length equals 14 residues. For the CDR3, the DNA is TGTGCCAGCAGTTTGTGGGGGAGGACAGATACGCAGTATTTT. Protein sequence: CASSLWGRTDTQYF.

This clonotype was seen a handful of times. The V call is TRBV24-1, the J call TRBJ1-1, with D possibly being TRBD1 (6 bases). The CDR3 loop spans 12 amino acids. V shed 1 base and J shed 12 bases, with 11 bases lying between them. Germline V gene sequence: CDR1 KGHDR, CDR2 SFDVKD. CDR3 in DNA: TGTGCCACCAGTGATTTAAACAGGGAAACTTTCTTT. Amino acid sequence: CATSDLNRETFF.

The table lists this clonotype with many counts. This chain joins TRBV7-9 and TRBJ2-2; D gene unclear. Trimming took 1 base from V and 0 from J, leaving 9 bases between them. Germline assignment: CDR1 SEHNR and CDR2 FQNEAQ (reference sequence). CDR3 size: 16 residues. CDR3 coding DNA: TGTGCCAGCAGCTTAGGGTCCAGCGCGAACACCGGGGAGCTGTTTTTT. This gives the protein CASSLGSSANTGELFF. The variable domain in full, completed from reference TRBV7-9 and TRBJ2-2, reads DTGVSQNPRHKITKRGQNVTFRCDPISEHNRLYWYRQTLGQGPEFLTYFQNEAQLEKSRLLSDRFSAERPKGSFSTLEIQRTEQGDSAMYLCASSLGSSANTGELFFGEGSRLTVL.

This clonotype was picked up many times. The chain carries TRBV18 and TRBJ2-7, with D perhaps TRBD2 (5 bases). V was clipped by 2 bases and J by 5 bases, with 7 bases between them. The germline V gene encodes CDR1 KGHSH and CDR2 LQKENI. The CDR3 covers 12 residues. This CDR3 reads CASSPVRDEQYF. The DNA of the CDR3 is TGTGCCAGCTCACCAGTGAGGGACGAGCAGTACTTC.

Turning to this clonotype: One end of the junction is discordant with germline, which a read error may explain. This sequence joins TRBV7-9 and TRBJ2-5, with a weak D call TRBD2 (6 bases). Germline V lookup: CDR1 SEHNR, CDR2 FQNEAQ (reference sequence). This CDR3 spans 14 amino acids. The CDR3 nucleotides read TGTGCCGGCAGATCGCGGGACGCGGTGGGGACCCAGTACTTC. Translated: CAGRSRDAVGTQYF.

The chain employs TRBV7-2 and TRBJ2-3, with no clear D. Germline V gives CDR1 SGHTA, CDR2 FQGNSA. The CDR3 covers 14 residues. Trimming left V 5 bases short and J 0 bases short, with 9 bases between. In nucleotides, the CDR3 is TGTGCCAGCAGCCTCGAGTGGAGCACAGATACGCAGTATTTT. Translating it yields CASSLEWSTDTQYF.

This clonotype was seen many times. The chain employs TRBV30 and TRBJ1-6, with TRBD1 as a possible D gene (6 bases). The ends were cut back, 5 bases at V and 9 bases at J, with 17 bases in the middle. The CDR3 spans 14 residues. Germline loops: CDR1 GTSNPN, CDR2 SVGIG (reference sequence). CDR3 loop: CAWGGARGGSPLHF. The CDR3 DNA reads TGTGCCTGGGGTGGGGCCAGGGGAGGTTCACCCCTCCACTTT.

This rearrangement joins TRBV20-1 to TRBJ1-6; D perhaps matches TRBD1 (5 bases). Germline lookup yields CDR1 DFQATT and CDR2 SNEGSKA (reference sequence). V was trimmed by 6 bases and J by 6 bases, leaving 15 bases between them. The CDR3 extends over 14 amino acids. The CDR3 coding sequence is TGCAGTGCCCCGGACGACAGCCTTAATTCACCCCTCCACTTT. Protein sequence: CSAPDDSLNSPLHF.

The chain recombines TRBV7-9 with TRBJ2-7, with D possibly being TRBD2 (6 bases). Trimming shortened V by 5 bases and J by 2 bases, and 13 bases separated the two germline ends. The length of the CDR3 is 14 residues. Germline-derived CDR1 and CDR2 are SEHNR and FQNEAQ (reference sequence). Here the CDR3 reads CASSPRDWPYEQYF. The CDR3 DNA follows: TGTGCCAGCAGCCCACGGGACTGGCCCTACGAGCAGTACTTC.

In its sample, this clonotype was seen a few times. The V gene is TRBV12-3 or TRBV12-4, the J gene TRBJ1-1, with TRBD1 matching 9 bases. J was trimmed by 6 bases and V by 6 bases; bases with no gene match: 8. The CDR3 loop spans 14 amino acids. The CDR3 loop reads CASSPGTGIAEAFF. DNA of the CDR3: TGTGCCAGCAGCCCCGGGACAGGGATCGCTGAAGCTTTCTTT.

Points on this clonotype: An end of the junction does not agree with germline; a read error may underlie this. This chain joins TRBV27 and TRBJ2-1; TRBD2 might be the D (6 bases). This CDR3 region has 12 residues. From germline, CDR1 is MNHEY and CDR2 SMNVEV (reference sequence). The CDR3 protein is CASSPDIGTVLF. Written as DNA, the CDR3 is TGTGCCAGCAGCCCTGATATTGGGACTGTTCTCTTC.

This clonotype was counted only a few times. The CDR3 here is CASSFDTPNTGELFF. The CDR3 coding sequence is TGCGCCAGCAGCTTTGACACCCCCAACACCGGGGAGCTGTTTTTT. The chain employs TRBV5-1 and TRBJ2-2; D is uncertain. Trimming stripped 2 bases from V and 2 bases from J, with 10 bases between. CDR1 and CDR2 from the germline V gene are SGHRS and YFSETQ. CDR3 length: 15 residues.

This clonotype was counted at least ten times. The chain is built from TRBV30 and TRBJ2-3, with 12 bases that match TRBD2. After removal of 7 bases from V and 4 bases from J, the junction contained 6 bases not matched to a gene. The CDR3 loop spans 14 amino acids. The V gene's germline CDR1 is GTSNPN and CDR2 SVGIG (reference sequence). The CDR3, as DNA: TGTGCCTCCTCGACTAGCGGGAGCGCAGATACGCAGTATTTT. It specifies CASSTSGSADTQYF.